The 10 T cell receptor beta chains given below trace back to one sample, sequenced in a study of Graves' ophthalmopathy and Graves' hyperthyroidism. RNA transcripts served as template for amplifying TCR beta CDR3 sequences. RT-PCR with HTBI primers came first, then second-round multiplex PCR. A single record per CDR3 protein comes from TCRdb applying MiXCR to the multiplex PCR reads. The repertoire holds 200,000 to 300,000 distinct CDR3 sequences, with 45% as singletons. Sequenced: peripheral blood. The receptors come from an adult man with Graves' ophthalmopathy.

This rearrangement joins TRBV7-2 to TRBJ2-5; D is unclear. The CDR3 is 13 residues long. V gave up 2 bases and J gave up 4 bases, with 8 bases separating them. Germline V gene sequence: CDR1 SGHTA, CDR2 FQGNSA. The CDR3 loop is CASSLIFSETQYF. Here the CDR3 DNA reads TGTGCCAGCAGCTTAATCTTCTCAGAGACCCAGTACTTC.

This sequence joins TRBV11-3 and TRBJ1-2; the match to TRBD1 covers 7 bases. J was trimmed by 3 bases and V by 5 bases; bases with no gene match: 15. The CDR3 consists of 17 residues. Germline CDR1 and CDR2: SGHNT and YENEEA. The CDR3 region has the DNA TGTGCCAGCAGCCCAACTGTCGGCAGGGGGATGCACTATGGCTACACCTTC. This sequence encodes CASSPTVGRGMHYGYTF.

On this clonotype: The germline gene is not matched at one end of the junction; a read error may be the cause. The chain employs TRBV15 and TRBJ2-7, with TRBD1 matching 8 bases. The V gene's germline CDR1 is LNHNV and CDR2 YYDKDF (reference sequence). This CDR3 comprises 19 residues. The CDR3 loop reads CASSRGYVTGGSPGYEQYF. CDR3 sequence (DNA): TGTGCCAGCAGCAGAGGCTATGTCACAGGGGGTTCCCCTGGCTACGAGCAGTACTTC.

J is TRBJ2-3 and V is TRBV11-2; D is perhaps TRBD1 (8 bases). The V gene lost 2 bases and the J gene lost 6 bases, with 15 bases spanning the gap. The germline V gene has CDR1 SGHAT and CDR2 FQNNGV. This CDR3 spans 15 amino acids. CDR3 bases: TGTGCCAGCAGCTTAAACAGGGGGGGCTGGGATACGCAGTATTTT. Translated: CASSLNRGGWDTQYF.

The V and J genes are TRBV19 and TRBJ1-5, with a possible D match to TRBD1 (5 bases). The V end was cut by 9 bases, the J end by 5 bases, with 17 bases between. This CDR3 has 14 amino acids. Germline V gene data show CDR1 as LNHDA and CDR2 as SQIVND (reference sequence). The CDR3 reads CASSPSRGDQPQHF. The CDR3 bases are TGTGCCAGCTCACCAAGTCGAGGGGATCAGCCCCAGCATTTT.

This clonotype was observed a handful of times. The rearrangement joins TRBV5-1 to TRBJ2-7; either TRBD1 or TRBD2 may supply D (5 bases each). Trimming pared 3 bases from V and 4 bases from J, leaving 11 bases between. From germline, CDR1 is SGHRS and CDR2 YFSETQ. This CDR3 region has 13 residues. Written as DNA, the CDR3 is TGCGCCAGCAGCTCCGGGACGCTATACGAGCAGTACTTC. The encoded protein is CASSSGTLYEQYF.

J is TRBJ2-7 and V is TRBV24-1; D is possibly TRBD1 (6 bases). V lost 3 bases and J 2 bases, leaving 10 bases between the germline ends. The CDR3 covers 14 residues. Germline V gene lookup returns CDR1 KGHDR and CDR2 SFDVKD. The CDR3 loop reads CATSDTQGTYEQYF. The DNA for the CDR3 is TGTGCCACCAGTGATACACAGGGTACCTACGAGCAGTACTTC.

The CDR3 spells CASSLDYSGNTIYF. The DNA of the CDR3 is TGCGCCAGCAGCTTGGACTATTCTGGAAACACCATATATTTT. The chain recombines TRBV5-1 with TRBJ1-3, with D uncertain. Germline CDR1 reads SGHRS; CDR2 reads YFSETQ. The CDR3 has 14 residues. Trimming stripped 0 bases from V and 1 base from J, with 5 bases between.

The genes are TRBV5-1 and TRBJ1-1, with D tentatively TRBD1 (5 bases). Per germline, CDR1 SGHRS and CDR2 YFSETQ. The length of the CDR3 is 16 residues. Trimming stripped 0 bases from V and 5 bases from J, with 17 bases between. The CDR3 spells CASSLGAGRSRTEAFF. The CDR3 DNA sequence: TGCGCCAGCAGCTTGGGGGCAGGGCGGTCGCGGACTGAAGCTTTCTTT. Variable domain in full (rest from reference TRBV5-1 and TRBJ1-1): KAGVTQTPRYLIKTRGQQVTLSCSPISGHRSVSWYQQTPGQGLQFLFEYFSETQRNKGNFPGRFSGRQFSNSRSEMNVSTLELGDSALYLCASSLGAGRSRTEAFFGQGTRLTVV.

The count of this clonotype is one. The junction departs from germline at one end; a sequencing error may be responsible. This sequence joins TRBV29-1 and TRBJ2-5; no clear D. There are 12 residues in the CDR3. From germline, CDR1 is SQVTM and CDR2 ANQGSEA. In DNA, the CDR3 is TGCGGCGTTTCTCAGTACCAAGAGACCCAGTACTTC. The encoded protein is CGVSQYQETQYF.